This T cell receptor beta chain was identified in a study of vaccination and CD4 T cells after COVID-19. Study summary: Median time from COVID diagnosis to post-COVID sampling was over 85 days (35 to 161).

The study sequenced cultured CD4+ T cell DNA using the Oncomine TCR Beta short-read assay. MiXCR, run by TCRdb on the PCR reads, gives a single entry per CDR3 protein. The table has about 16,000 distinct CDR3 sequences, about 55% seen once. Remarks on this clonotype: Its cognate antigen is unknown.

V was pared by 1 base and J by 11 bases, with 14 bases between. CDR1 and CDR2 from the germline V gene are DFQATT and SNEGSKA (reference sequence). The CDR3 runs 12 residues. Treatment indicated: approximately nine-day PBMC culture with coronavirus spike peptide pools or control peptides (ViraFEST assay). Positive PCR dates ranged from March to December 2020; these dates predated US Alpha, Beta and Delta variants. Half the medium was replaced with fresh IL-2 medium on days 3 and 7. The sequenced sample was CD4+ T cells from blood, cultured in vitro. This clonotype was obtained from a human donor who had recovered from COVID-19. The chain joins TRBV20-1 to TRBJ1-1, with D possibly being TRBD1 (5 bases). CDR3 nucleotide sequence: TGCAGTGCTAGAGGGGGGGGGATGCGGGCTTTCTTT. Its protein product is CSARGGGMRAFF.